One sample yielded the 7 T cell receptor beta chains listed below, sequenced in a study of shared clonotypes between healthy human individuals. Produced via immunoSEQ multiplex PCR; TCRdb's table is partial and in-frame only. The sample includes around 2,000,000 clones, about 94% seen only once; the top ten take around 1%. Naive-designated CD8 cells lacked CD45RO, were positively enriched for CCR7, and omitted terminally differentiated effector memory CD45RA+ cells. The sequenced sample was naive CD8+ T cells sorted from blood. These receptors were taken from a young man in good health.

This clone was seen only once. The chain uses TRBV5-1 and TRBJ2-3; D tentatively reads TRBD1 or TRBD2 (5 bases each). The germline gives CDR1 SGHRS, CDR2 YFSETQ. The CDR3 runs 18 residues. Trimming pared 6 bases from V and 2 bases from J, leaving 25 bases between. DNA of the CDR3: TGCGCCAGCAACTTAGAAATCGCCGGGACGGGATACACAGATACGCAGTATTTT. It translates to CASNLEIAGTGYTDTQYF.

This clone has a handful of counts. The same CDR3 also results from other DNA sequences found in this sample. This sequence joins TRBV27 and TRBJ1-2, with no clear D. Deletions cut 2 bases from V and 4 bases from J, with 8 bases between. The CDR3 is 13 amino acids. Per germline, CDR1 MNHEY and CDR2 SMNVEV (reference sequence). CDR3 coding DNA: TGTGCCAGCAGTTTAGGGGTGAGCTATGGCTACACCTTC. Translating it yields CASSLGVSYGYTF.

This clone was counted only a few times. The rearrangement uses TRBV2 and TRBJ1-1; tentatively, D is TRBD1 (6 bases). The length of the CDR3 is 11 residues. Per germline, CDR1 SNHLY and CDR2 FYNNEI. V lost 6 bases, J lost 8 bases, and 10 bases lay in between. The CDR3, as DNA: TGTGCCAGCAGGGGTCAGGGGGAAGCTTTCTTT. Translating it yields CASRGQGEAFF.

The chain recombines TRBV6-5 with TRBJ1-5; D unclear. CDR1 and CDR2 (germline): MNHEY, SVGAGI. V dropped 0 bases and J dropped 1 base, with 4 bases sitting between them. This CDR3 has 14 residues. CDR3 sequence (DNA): TGTGCCAGCAGTTACTCCCGAAGCAATCAGCCCCAGCATTTT. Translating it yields CASSYSRSNQPQHF.

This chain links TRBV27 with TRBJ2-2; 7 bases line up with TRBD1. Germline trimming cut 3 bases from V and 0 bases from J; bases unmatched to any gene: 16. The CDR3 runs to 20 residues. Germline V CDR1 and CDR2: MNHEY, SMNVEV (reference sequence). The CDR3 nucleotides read TGTGCCAGCAGTTTTCAACAGGGGCCAGAATTCTACGCGAACACCGGGGAGCTGTTTTTT. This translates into CASSFQQGPEFYANTGELFF.

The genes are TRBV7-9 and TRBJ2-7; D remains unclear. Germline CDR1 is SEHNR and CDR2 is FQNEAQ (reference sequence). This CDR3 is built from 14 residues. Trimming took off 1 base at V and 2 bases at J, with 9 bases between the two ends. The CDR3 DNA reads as TGTGCCAGCAGCTTAGATGGCAAAACCTACGAGCAGTACTTC. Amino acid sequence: CASSLDGKTYEQYF.

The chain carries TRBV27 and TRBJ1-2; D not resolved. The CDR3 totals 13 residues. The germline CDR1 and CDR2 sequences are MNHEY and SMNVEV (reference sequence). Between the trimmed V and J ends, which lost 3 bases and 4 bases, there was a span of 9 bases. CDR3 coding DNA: TGTGCCAGCAGTTTCGGGGTCGGCTATGGCTACACCTTC. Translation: CASSFGVGYGYTF.